One T cell receptor beta chain is described in this entry. The record originates from a study of blood T cell repertoires in COVID-19. About the research overall: The cDNA or gDNA used as material had been derived from T cells, B-cell-depleted T cells, or PBMCs.

Clinical history reported by participants formed the basis on which cohorts were assigned. The study counted Cohort 3 donors as recovered given two negative PCRs, clearance, or symptom resolution. This CDR3 comprises 15 residues. Per germline, CDR1 MDHEN and CDR2 SYDVKM. V lost 6 bases, J lost 0 bases, and 5 bases stayed unmatched. In the authors' methods: Researchers report that nucleated cell counts were estimated from reference gene primer amplification. The data were produced by immunoSEQ multiplex PCR, yet TCRdb's version contains in-frame clones alone and is incomplete. The V and J calls and the clone size are those of that table, but D and trimming were determined from the DNA. The sample consists of a few hundred thousand clones, about nine tenths of them appearing once.

Sequencing used PBMCs or T cells enriched from blood (not recorded which). The origin of this receptor is a woman aged 18-29 years who had recovered from COVID-19. This rearrangement joins TRBV28 to TRBJ2-1, with TRBD2 matching over 7 bases. As DNA, the CDR3 is TGTGCCAGCAGGACTAAGCGGGACTCCTACAATGAGCAGTTCTTC. Its protein is CASRTKRDSYNEQFF.